Sequencing of this T cell receptor beta chain was carried out in a study of T-cell memory formation after mild COVID-19. Study-wide points: The study detected some responding clones in pre-infection memory, suggesting cross-reactive memory joined.

This clonotype was observed a handful of times. What it binds is not known. TCRdb processed the 5' RACE reads anew with MiXCR; each CDR3 protein has one entry. The sample lists 500,000 to 550,000 distinct CDR3 sequences, 20% occurring once. V shed 4 bases and J 4 bases; nucleotides not matched to a gene: 11. This CDR3 region has 18 residues. Looked up from germline, CDR1 is LGHNA and CDR2 is YNFKEQ. This receptor was identified in an adult woman who had mild COVID-19 (a few samples of this study predate the infection). Cell type and time point are not known. The sequenced sample was PBMCs or a T cell subset sorted from them (not recorded which). The rearrangement uses TRBV4-2 and TRBJ2-3, with 13 positions matching TRBD2. Here the CDR3 DNA reads TGTGCCAGCAGCCTGGGGACTAGCGGGAACTGGCCCCCAGATACGCAGTATTTT. This sequence encodes CASSLGTSGNWPPDTQYF.